This T cell receptor (beta chain) was sequenced in a study of blood T cell repertoires in COVID-19. The wider study: Researchers got acute and convalescent COVID-19 samples from the United States, Italy and Spain.

This table comes from immunoSEQ multiplex PCR, and its TCRdb copy is limited to in-frame clones, with some not included. There are roughly 230,000 clones in the sample; 87% occur only once, and 7% to 8.5% lies in the top ten. Enrolled through a virtual design, the participants were between roughly 18 and 90 years of age and came from about two dozen US areas. V dropped 4 bases and J dropped 7 bases, with 19 bases sitting between them. This CDR3 has 16 residues. Germline V gene sequence: CDR1 LGHDT, CDR2 YNNKEL (reference sequence). The gene calls are TRBV3-1 (or the pseudogene TRBV3-2) and TRBJ2-2; tentative D call: TRBD2 (6 bases). The sequenced material came from PBMCs or T cells enriched from blood (not recorded which). The receptor's source is a man aged 25 to 45 in a cohort exposed to, infected with or recovered from COVID-19 (not recorded which). The CDR3 spells CASSPRVRGVGGELFF. CDR3 DNA: TGTGCCAGCAGCCCGAGGGTGCGGGGAGTAGGCGGGGAGCTGTTTTTT.